A single sample is the source of the 17 T cell receptor beta chains below, sequenced in a study of T cells in Graves' hyperthyroidism and ophthalmopathy. Researchers took RNA transcripts and amplified the TCR beta CDR3 regions from them. A set of HTBI primers served as the primers for a first-round RT-PCR of the TCR CDR3. TCRdb redid the calling of the multiplex PCR reads with MiXCR, one entry per CDR3 protein. The table has 640,000 or so distinct CDR3 sequences, under 15% seen once; the top ten hold 4.3%. The specimen was blood. All receptors come from a woman between 35 and 50 years old with Graves' ophthalmopathy.

The chain combines TRBV18 with TRBJ1-5, with 9 bases that match TRBD1. The V and J ends lost 4 bases and 7 bases, in that order; junction bases with no gene match: 8. In germline, CDR1 is KGHSH, CDR2 LQKENI. The CDR3 contains 15 residues. The CDR3 sequence is CASSQAPGQGQPQHF. The CDR3 DNA follows: TGTGCCAGCTCACAAGCCCCGGGACAGGGCCAGCCCCAGCATTTT. Full variable domain (rest looked up from reference TRBV18 and TRBJ1-5): NAGVMQNPRHLVRRRGQEARLRCSPMKGHSHVYWYRQLPEEGLKFMVYLQKENIIDESGMPKERFSAEFPKEGPSILRIQQVVRGDSAAYFCASSQAPGQGQPQHFGDGTRLSIL.

This clonotype was detected ten times or more. V gene TRBV29-1 combines with J gene TRBJ1-2, with a tentative D call TRBD1 (5 bases). This CDR3 is built from 12 residues. The V end lost 7 bases, the J end lost 2 bases, and 11 bases lay between the germline ends. The germline CDR1 and CDR2 sequences are SQVTM and ANQGSEA. CDR3: CSAQTVNYGYTF. CDR3 coding DNA: TGCAGCGCCCAGACAGTGAACTATGGCTACACCTTC.

This clonotype was found many times. The V call is TRBV28, the J call TRBJ1-2, with D tentatively TRBD1 (5 bases). Trimming shortened V by 11 bases and J by 4 bases, and 14 bases separated the two germline ends. The CDR3 covers 12 residues. Germline V gives CDR1 MDHEN, CDR2 SYDVKM. The CDR3 bases are TGTGCCGGGGGTCGGACGGCCTATGGCTACACCTTC. This translates into CAGGRTAYGYTF.

Note on this clonotype: The DNA is left out, because the CDR3 cannot be placed on it with certainty; the CDR3 is given as TCRdb lists it. The rearrangement links TRBV28 to TRBJ1-2; the table's D gene call, TRBD1, was not cross checked with the DNA. From its first to its last residue, the CDR3 has 14 amino acids. The germline CDR1 and CDR2 sequences are MDHEN and SYDVKM. This chain's CDR3 is CASSSSGQGYGYTF.

Ten or more counts support this clonotype. The chain employs TRBV19 and TRBJ1-1; perhaps TRBD1 as D (6 bases). In germline, CDR1 is LNHDA, CDR2 SQIVND (reference sequence). Deletions cut 7 bases from V and 6 bases from J, with 21 bases between. The CDR3 is 15 residues long. The CDR3 protein is CASMRRETGRPEAFF. CDR3 sequence (DNA): TGTGCCAGTATGCGGCGGGAGACAGGCCGCCCTGAAGCTTTCTTT. The full variable domain, its missing parts supplied by reference TRBV19 and TRBJ1-1, is DGGITQSPKYLFRKEGQNVTLSCEQNLNHDAMYWYRQDPGQGLRLIYYSQIVNDFQKGDIAEGYSVSREKKESFPLTVTSAQKNPTAFYLCASMRRETGRPEAFFGQGTRLTVV.

This clonotype was recorded a few times. CDR3 region: CASSQDVAGSETQYF. DNA of the CDR3: TGCGCCAGCAGCCAAGATGTGGCCGGGTCCGAGACCCAGTACTTC. This chain links TRBV4-3 with TRBJ2-5; D is unclear. Germline values: CDR1 LGHNA, CDR2 YSLEER. The CDR3 is 15 residues long. Deletions cut 0 bases from V and 5 bases from J, with 13 bases between.

This clonotype occurred many times. The rearrangement links TRBV28 to TRBJ2-7; TRBD1 matches at 9 bases. Germline CDR1 reads MDHEN; CDR2 reads SYDVKM. V lost 5 bases to trimming and J lost 0 bases; unmatched junction nucleotides: 11. CDR3 length equals 17 residues. The CDR3 sequence: CASSLTGTGISSYEQYF. The CDR3 bases are TGTGCCAGCAGTCTTACCGGGACAGGGATTTCCTCCTACGAGCAGTACTTC.

This clonotype was recorded at least ten times. J is TRBJ1-2 and V is TRBV19; 12 nucleotides align to TRBD1. The CDR3 is made up of 17 amino acids. V lost 5 bases, J lost 4 bases, and 11 bases stayed unmatched. From germline, CDR1 is LNHDA and CDR2 SQIVND (reference sequence). The CDR3 protein is CASSPSWDRGLGYGYTF. DNA for the CDR3: TGTGCCAGTAGTCCTTCCTGGGACAGGGGGCTTGGCTATGGCTACACCTTC.

This clonotype occurred a few times. The chain joins TRBV5-1 to TRBJ2-7, with D unresolved. In germline, CDR1 is SGHRS, CDR2 YFSETQ. This CDR3 has 15 amino acids. Trimming took off 0 bases at V and 6 bases at J, with 16 bases between the two ends. The CDR3 DNA reads TGCGCCAGCAGCTTGGTGTCCACCGAGTCTTCCGAGCAGTACTTC. Translating it yields CASSLVSTESSEQYF. The variable domain in full, with the rest retrieved from reference TRBV5-1 and TRBJ2-7, is KAGVTQTPRYLIKTRGQQVTLSCSPISGHRSVSWYQQTPGQGLQFLFEYFSETQRNKGNFPGRFSGRQFSNSRSEMNVSTLELGDSALYLCASSLVSTESSEQYFGPGTRLTVT.

On this clonotype: Just one base apart from a much larger clone, this may be a read error. This sequence joins TRBV28 and TRBJ2-7; 9 nucleotides agree with TRBD2. This CDR3 is 15 amino acids long. J gave up 6 bases and V 5 bases, and 11 bases lay outside the gene matches. Germline V lookup: CDR1 MDHEN, CDR2 SYDVKM. The CDR3 spells CASSVGGTSFGEQYF. The DNA for the CDR3 is TGTGCCAGCAGTGTAGGGGGGACTAGCTTCGGCGAGCAGTACTTC.

There are many counts of this clonotype. The rearrangement uses TRBV29-1 and TRBJ1-2, with D possibly matching TRBD1 (5 bases). V dropped 5 bases and J dropped 4 bases, with 11 bases sitting between them. This CDR3 is built from 12 residues. Looked up from germline, CDR1 is SQVTM and CDR2 is ANQGSEA. The CDR3 sequence: CSVLQGPYGYTF. In DNA, the CDR3 is TGCAGCGTTCTCCAGGGACCCTATGGCTACACCTTC.

CDR3 sequence reads: CASKQGRGQETQYF. The CDR3 nucleotides read TGTGCCAGCAAACAGGGACGGGGCCAAGAGACCCAGTACTTC. The chain has TRBV2 and TRBJ2-5; tentative D call: TRBD1 (6 bases). CDR1 is SNHLY and CDR2 is FYNNEI in the germline V gene. The CDR3 consists of 14 residues. The V gene lost 7 bases and the J gene lost 1 base, with 13 bases spanning the gap.

This sequence joins TRBV12-3 or TRBV12-4 and TRBJ1-2; D is undetermined. This CDR3 is 12 amino acids long. Trimming stripped 7 bases from V and 8 bases from J, with 14 bases between. CDR3 region: CASIQILGGYTF. The CDR3 DNA sequence: TGTGCCAGCATACAGATTTTGGGGGGCTACACCTTC.

This clonotype was detected many times. This chain joins TRBV19 and TRBJ1-1, with D maybe TRBD1 (5 bases). V was pared by 0 bases and J by 10 bases, with 24 bases between. This CDR3 is 17 amino acids long. Per germline, CDR1 LNHDA and CDR2 SQIVND (reference sequence). For the CDR3, the DNA is TGTGCCAGTAGTATAGATTCGTCAACGGGGCTGGTTGGTGGAGCTTTCTTT. Its protein product is CASSIDSSTGLVGGAFF.

This clonotype was recorded at least ten times. V is TRBV7-2 and J is TRBJ2-2; D is uncertain. The V end lost 3 bases, the J end lost 4 bases, and 9 bases lay between the germline ends. The CDR3 covers 14 residues. Germline assignment: CDR1 SGHTA and CDR2 FQGNSA. In DNA, the CDR3 is TGTGCCAGCAGCTTGAGGCGGACCACCGGGGAGCTGTTTTTT. It codes for CASSLRRTTGELFF.

This clonotype was recorded at least ten times. The V and J genes are TRBV29-1 and TRBJ2-5; TRBD2 is a possible D gene (7 bases). The CDR3 covers 16 residues. V was cut by 4 bases and J by 1 base, with 19 bases left in between. CDR1 and CDR2 from the germline V gene are SQVTM and ANQGSEA. The CDR3 DNA follows: TGCAGCGTTGGAATGAAGGGGGGGGTCCGCCAAGAGACCCAGTACTTC. It yields the protein CSVGMKGGVRQETQYF. The whole variable domain, filled in from reference TRBV29-1 and TRBJ2-5, reads SAVISQKPSRDICQRGTSLTIQCQVDSQVTMMFWYRQQPGQSLTLIATANQGSEATYESGFVIDKFPISRPNLTFSTLTVSNMSPEDSSIYLCSVGMKGGVRQETQYFGPGTRLLVL.

This clonotype was seen repeatedly, ten times or more. The chain joins TRBV5-1 to TRBJ2-2; 11 nucleotides agree with TRBD2. CDR1 and CDR2 (germline): SGHRS, YFSETQ. The CDR3 loop spans 16 amino acids. Trimming cost V 5 bases and J 5 bases; bases outside gene matches: 8. CDR3 region: CASSSLTSGMTGELFF. CDR3 nucleotides: TGCGCCAGCAGTTCCCTGACTAGCGGGATGACCGGGGAGCTGTTTTTT.